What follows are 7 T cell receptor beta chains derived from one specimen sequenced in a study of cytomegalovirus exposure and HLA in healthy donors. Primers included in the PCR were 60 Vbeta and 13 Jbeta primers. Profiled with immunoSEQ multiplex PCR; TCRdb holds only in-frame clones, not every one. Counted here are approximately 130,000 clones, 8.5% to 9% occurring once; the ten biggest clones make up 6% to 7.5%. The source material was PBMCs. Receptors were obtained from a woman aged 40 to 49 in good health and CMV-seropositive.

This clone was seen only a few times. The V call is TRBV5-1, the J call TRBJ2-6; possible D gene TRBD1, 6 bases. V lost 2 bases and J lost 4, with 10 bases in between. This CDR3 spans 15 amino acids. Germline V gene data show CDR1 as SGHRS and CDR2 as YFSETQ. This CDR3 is CASSFRGSGANVLTF. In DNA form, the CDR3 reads TGCGCCAGCAGCTTCAGGGGATCCGGGGCCAACGTCCTGACTTTC.

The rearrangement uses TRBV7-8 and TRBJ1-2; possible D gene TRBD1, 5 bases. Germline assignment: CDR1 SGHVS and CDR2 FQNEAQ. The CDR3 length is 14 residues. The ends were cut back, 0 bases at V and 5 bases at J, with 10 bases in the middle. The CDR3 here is CASSLAGAVYGYTF. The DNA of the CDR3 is TGTGCCAGCAGCTTAGCAGGGGCCGTATATGGCTACACCTTC.

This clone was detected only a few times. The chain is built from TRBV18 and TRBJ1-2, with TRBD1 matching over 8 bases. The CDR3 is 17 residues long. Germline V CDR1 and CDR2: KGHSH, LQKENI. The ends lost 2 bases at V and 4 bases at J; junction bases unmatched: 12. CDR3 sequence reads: CASSPWSTGGSPYGYTF. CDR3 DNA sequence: TGTGCCAGCTCACCATGGAGTACAGGGGGATCCCCCTATGGCTACACCTTC.

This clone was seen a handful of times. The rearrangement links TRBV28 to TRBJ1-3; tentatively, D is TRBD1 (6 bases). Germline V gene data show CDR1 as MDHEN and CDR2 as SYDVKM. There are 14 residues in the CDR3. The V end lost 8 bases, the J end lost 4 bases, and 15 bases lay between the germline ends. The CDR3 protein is CASFLSGAGNTIYF. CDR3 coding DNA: TGTGCCAGCTTCCTTTCAGGGGCCGGAAACACCATATATTTT.

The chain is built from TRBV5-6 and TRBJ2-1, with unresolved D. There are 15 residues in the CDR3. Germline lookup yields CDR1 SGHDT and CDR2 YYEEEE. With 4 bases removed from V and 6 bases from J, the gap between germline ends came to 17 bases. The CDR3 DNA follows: TGTGCCAGCAGCCCTGGCGTCGGGTACCTCAATGAGCAGTTCTTC. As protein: CASSPGVGYLNEQFF.

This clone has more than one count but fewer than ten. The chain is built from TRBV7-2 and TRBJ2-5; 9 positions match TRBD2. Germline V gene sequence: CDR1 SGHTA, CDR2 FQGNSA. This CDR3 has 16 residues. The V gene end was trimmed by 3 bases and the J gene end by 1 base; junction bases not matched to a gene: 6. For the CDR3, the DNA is TGTGCCAGCAGCTTCGATTCAGCGGGGGGCCAAGAGACCCAGTACTTC. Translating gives CASSFDSAGGQETQYF.

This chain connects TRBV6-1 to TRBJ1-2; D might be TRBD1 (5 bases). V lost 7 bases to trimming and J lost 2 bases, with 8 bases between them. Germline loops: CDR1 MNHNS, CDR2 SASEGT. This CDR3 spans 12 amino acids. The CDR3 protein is CASTGENYGYTF. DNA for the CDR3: TGTGCCAGCACGGGGGAAAACTATGGCTACACCTTC.